The entry that follows covers one T cell receptor beta chain sequence. This clone was seen more than once but under ten times. Which antigen it targets is not known. Base-call qualities are not available, and no considerably larger clone is one nucleotide away. The data were taken from a study of CD8+ T cells in alopecia areata (dated by TCRdb to about 2018). About the study as a whole: High-throughput TCRbeta sequencing was used to examine T cell clonal expansion in alopecia areata in both the C3H/HeJ mouse model and human patients. Scalp clonality was compared across normal scalp (n=4), patchy alopecia areata scalp (n=8), and alopecia totalis/universalis scalp (n=8). On the human side, TCRbeta sequencing was run on scalp tissue and on sorted CD4+ and CD8+ peripheral blood T cells from healthy controls and from alopecia areata patients with either patchy or totalis/universalis disease. TCRbeta CDR3 regions were amplified by immunoSEQ multiplex PCR with 35 Vbeta forward and 13 Jbeta reverse primers. The RNA source kit depended on sample type: the PAXgene miRNA kit for fixed scalp, the miRNeasy kit for PBMCs, and the RNeasy kit for mouse skin.

Library construction relied on the immunoSEQ multiplex PCR assay. To provide template for TCR sequencing, every sample had RNA extracted and reverse transcribed into cDNA. First-strand cDNA was synthesized with SuperScript III using a 2:1 mix of oligo-dT and random hexamers. A synthetic immune receptor repertoire was used to gauge amplification bias, and whatever bias remained was removed computationally. As for the original processing: After raw reads were preprocessed to remove errors, the CDR3 was defined following IMGT conventions as running from the conserved cysteine to phenylalanine. Clonality was calculated as 1 minus Shannon entropy normalized by log2 of the number of productive unique TCRs. Whether each scalp clone was CD4 or CD8 was inferred by checking scalp TCRbeta sequences against the CD4 and CD8 repertoires from sorted blood. TCRdb obtained this table from immuneACCESS and retained in-frame rearrangements with V and J assigned. These tables miss some clones; where compared with another copy, unresolved V genes account for less than half of the shortfall, and the remainder is unexplained. That table supplies the V and J calls and clone size; D and trimming were determined from the DNA. The sample table shows about 140,000 clones, and roughly 50% are seen once. Together, the top ten hold about 4.4% of the sample.

General conclusions and limits of the study: Lesional scalp, especially in alopecia totalis/universalis, showed higher clonality and more expanded CD8+ clones than normal scalp, suggesting antigenic drive. Shared TCR sequences between patients were less evident than in mice, which may be partly attributable to HLA diversity in the patient population. Scalp TCR repertoire analysis is complicated because resident alphabeta T cells in normal human skin are also sequenced, whereas mouse skin is dominated by gammadelta T cells.

PBMCs were isolated by density centrifugation and stained for CD3, CD4 and CD8, and CD4+ and CD8+ T cells were sorted on a FACSAria. Scalp biopsies and blood samples were obtained from unaffected controls. What was sequenced was CD4+ T cells sorted from blood. The receptor was isolated from a human donor in good health.

The CDR3: CASSPWTDYNEQFF. The DNA sequence is TGTGCCAGTAGTCCGTGGACAGATTACAATGAGCAGTTCTTC. This chain is built from TRBV19 and TRBJ2-1; D gene: possibly TRBD1, on 6 matching bases. CDR1 and CDR2 (LNHDA, SQIVND) derive from the germline V gene (reference sequence). A distance of 12 bases separates the germline ends of V and J, which lose 5 bases and 4 bases respectively. Counted from cysteine to phenylalanine, this CDR3 has 14 amino acids. Only the CDR3 region is kept as DNA, spanning 42 bases read in frame from base 1.